This is a list of T cell receptor beta chains from one sample in a study of cytomegalovirus exposure and HLA in healthy donors. Produced via immunoSEQ multiplex PCR; TCRdb's table is partial and in-frame only. This sample's clone table lists around 76,000 clones. Material for sequencing was PBMCs. The receptors here all came from a boy aged 5 to 17 in good health and CMV-seronegative. Both conserved end residues are part of each CDR3. Each record gives: D gene, J gene, V gene, CDR3 DNA, CDR3 protein. A D gene is named only where the DNA matches it firmly.

NA	TRBJ2-7	TRBV29-1	TGCAGCGTTCAACAGGTGGGGGAGCAGTACTTC	CSVQQVGEQYF
TRBD2	TRBJ2-2	TRBV4-2	TGTGCCAGCAGCCAAGAACTAGCGGGAGAAAGCGGGGAGCTGTTTTTT	CASSQELAGESGELFF
TRBD2	TRBJ2-7	TRBV15	TGTGCCACCAGCAGAGATCTTTGGCCTGGACTAGCGGGAGCGGGCGAGCAGTACTTC	CATSRDLWPGLAGAGEQYF
TRBD2	TRBJ2-2	TRBV9	TGTGCCAGCAGCGGTGGAGGGCGGGGGGTTAACACCGGGGAGCTGTTTTTT	CASSGGGRGVNTGELFF
TRBD1	TRBJ1-2	TRBV29-1	TGCAGCGTTGACGAACAGGGGTTAAAGGGCTACACCTTC	CSVDEQGLKGYTF
NA	TRBJ1-4	TRBV7-9	TGTGCCAGCAGCTTAGGCCTCGGCGACAACGAAAAACTGTTTTTT	CASSLGLGDNEKLFF
NA	TRBJ1-6	TRBV5-1	TGCGCCAGCAGCCGGACAAGGGTGCAGGATTCACCCCTCCACTTT	CASSRTRVQDSPLHF
NA	TRBJ2-7	TRBV6-1	TGTGCCAGCACGGGACAATCTTACGAGCAGTACTTC	CASTGQSYEQYF
NA	TRBJ1-1	TRBV19	TGTGCCAGCGGAAACAGGTTGAACACTGAAGCTTTCTTT	CASGNRLNTEAFF
NA	TRBJ2-1	TRBV11-3	TGTGCCAGCAGCTTAAATCTAGGAAACAATGAGCAGTTCTTC	CASSLNLGNNEQFF
TRBD1	TRBJ1-3	TRBV6-1	TGTGCCAGCAGTGATTGGGTCAGGGGGCTCGGAAACACCATATATTTT	CASSDWVRGLGNTIYF
TRBD1	TRBJ1-2	TRBV4-1	TGCGCCAGCAGCCAGATTCCGGGACAGGGGACAAGGGTTGGCTACACCTTC	CASSQIPGQGTRVGYTF
TRBD1	TRBJ2-1	TRBV7-2	TGTGCCAGCAAAAGGACAGGGGGCACCTACAATGAGCAGTTCTTC	CASKRTGGTYNEQFF
TRBD1	TRBJ2-3	TRBV6-1	TGTGCCAGCCGGGGACAGCCTACTAGCACAGATACGCAGTATTTT	CASRGQPTSTDTQYF
NA	TRBJ1-2	TRBV2	TGTGCCAGCAGTGAAGCATCGCAGGGATACGGCTACACCTTC	CASSEASQGYGYTF
TRBD1	TRBJ2-7	TRBV30	TGTGCCTGGAGGGGACAGTTACCAGAGCAGTACTTC	CAWRGQLPEQYF
NA	TRBJ2-1	TRBV29-1	TGCAGCGTTGAAGATGGTCGTGCGAGAGGAACGGACAATGAGCAGTTCTTC	CSVEDGRARGTDNEQFF
NA	TRBJ2-3	TRBV6-4	TGTGCCAGCAGTCCTGACAGCGGCACAGATACGCAGTATTTT	CASSPDSGTDTQYF
NA	TRBJ1-2	TRBV6-1	TGTGCCAGCAGTGACTTAGGTGACAGCGCTAACTATGGCTACACCTTC	CASSDLGDSANYGYTF
NA	TRBJ2-5	TRBV10-3	TGTGCCAGCCGGACAGTTGGAGAGACCCAGTACTTC	CASRTVGETQYF
TRBD1	TRBJ1-6	TRBV6-1	TGTGCCAGCAGTGTCCGCACAGGGGGAGGGAATTCACCCCTCCACTTT	CASSVRTGGGNSPLHF
NA	TRBJ1-5	TRBV4-3	TGCGCCAGCAGCCAAGATCGCGTGACAGGAGCTATCTATAGCAATCAGCCCCAGCATTTT	CASSQDRVTGAIYSNQPQHF
TRBD1	TRBJ2-3	TRBV29-1	TGCAGCTACCGACAGGGGAAGGCAGATACGCAGTATTTT	CSYRQGKADTQYF
NA	TRBJ1-3	TRBV6-1	TGTGCCAGCAGTGAAAACCCCAACAGCCACTCTGGAAACACCATATATTTT	CASSENPNSHSGNTIYF
TRBD1	TRBJ2-3	TRBV14	TGTGCCAGCAGCCAGAATGACAGGGGAGTTGGGGAAGATACGCAGTATTTT	CASSQNDRGVGEDTQYF
NA	TRBJ2-3	TRBV5-1	TGCGCCAGCAGCCTACAGGGCCCCACAGATACGCAGTATTTT	CASSLQGPTDTQYF
NA	TRBJ2-2	TRBV18	TGTGCCAGCTCAAATACGGAGGCGAACACCGGGGAGCTGTTTTTT	CASSNTEANTGELFF
NA	TRBJ1-6	TRBV9	TGTGCCAGCAGCCCCGCCGGATTCGGGCCCCTCCACTTT	CASSPAGFGPLHF
NA	TRBJ2-7	TRBV18	TGTGCCAGCTCGGTGAGGGATTCGCAGTACTTC	CASSVRDSQYF
NA	TRBJ1-1	TRBV4-1	TGCGCCAGCAGCCCAGGGTGGGGGAACACTGAAGCTTTCTTT	CASSPGWGNTEAFF
NA	TRBJ1-2	TRBV14	TGTGCCAGCAGCCAAGATCCCGGTGGCAGGGGATATGGCTACACCTTC	CASSQDPGGRGYGYTF
TRBD2	TRBJ2-5	TRBV9	TGTGCCAGCAGCGTTAGAAGCGGGAGGGCCGGAGGGGAGACCCAGTACTTC	CASSVRSGRAGGETQYF
NA	TRBJ1-1	TRBV5-6	TGTGCCAGCAGCTTGTTCGGGGTTGGGAACACTGAAGCTTTCTTT	CASSLFGVGNTEAFF
TRBD1	TRBJ1-2	TRBV4-3	TGCGCCAGCAGCCAAGTGAGGGGGCGAGGCTATGGCTACACCTTC	CASSQVRGRGYGYTF
TRBD1	TRBJ1-5	TRBV30	TGTGCCTGGAGTGAAAAACAGGGGGCGAGTGGCAATCAGCCCCAGCATTTT	CAWSEKQGASGNQPQHF
TRBD1	TRBJ2-7	TRBV15	TGTGCCACCAGCAGCGGACAGGGGTACTACGAGCAGTACTTC	CATSSGQGYYEQYF
NA	TRBJ2-7	TRBV5-4	TGTGCCAGCAGCTTGGGGCGGGGGCCCGGGTACGAGCAGTACTTC	CASSLGRGPGYEQYF
TRBD1	TRBJ1-5	TRBV6-5	TGTGCCAGCAGTAGTCCCGGGACAGGGTTGGTGCATTTT	CASSSPGTGLVHF
TRBD2	TRBJ2-1	TRBV19	TGTGCCTCCCGCTCGACGGCGCTGGGGGGGAATGAGCAGTTCTTC	CASRSTALGGNEQFF
TRBD1	TRBJ1-2	TRBV19	TGTGCCAGTAGCCCGACAGGGTCGAACTATGGCTACACCTTC	CASSPTGSNYGYTF
TRBD2	TRBJ2-7	TRBV6-5	TGTGCCAGCAGCCCGGGGGGGCGGGAGAGCGAGCAGTACTTC	CASSPGGRESEQYF
NA	TRBJ1-2	TRBV2	TGTGCCAGCAGTGAGGAGGGATGGGTAGGAAAAGGCTACACCTTC	CASSEEGWVGKGYTF
NA	TRBJ2-3	TRBV12-5	TGTGCTAGTGGTTTGATAGGACTAAGCACAGATACGCAGTATTTT	CASGLIGLSTDTQYF
TRBD1	TRBJ1-2	TRBV4-1	TGCGCCAGCAGCCAACCGACAGGGCGGACTGATTATGGCTACACCTTC	CASSQPTGRTDYGYTF
NA	TRBJ1-1	TRBV7-3	TGTGCCAGCAGCTTAAATTATGTGAACACTGAAGCTTTCTTT	CASSLNYVNTEAFF
NA	TRBJ1-2	TRBV4-1	TGCGCCAGCAGCCAAGGGTCTCTCGCAACAGGGAAGGGCTACACCTTC	CASSQGSLATGKGYTF
NA	TRBJ2-3	TRBV5-4	TGTGCCAGCAGCTTGGAGCCGAGGGCGGGCACAGATACGCAGTATTTT	CASSLEPRAGTDTQYF
NA	TRBJ1-2	TRBV6-5	TGTGCCAGCAGTTCAGGGCCCTATGGCTACACCTTC	CASSSGPYGYTF
NA	TRBJ1-5	TRBV19	TGTGCCAGTAGTATAGGAGGCAGCGGATCGGTTCAGCCCCAGCATTTT	CASSIGGSGSVQPQHF
NA	TRBJ2-2	TRBV11-3	TGTGCCAGCAGCTTCGGGGGTTTTAACGGGGAGCTGTTTTTT	CASSFGGFNGELFF
TRBD2	TRBJ2-2	TRBV9	TGTGCCAGCAGCGTAGGACTAGCGGGAGATGACGGGGAGCTGTTTTTT	CASSVGLAGDDGELFF
TRBD2	TRBJ2-3	TRBV4-2	TGTGCCAGCAGCCAAGATCTAGCGGGAGGCACAGATACGCAGTATTTT	CASSQDLAGGTDTQYF
TRBD1	TRBJ2-7	TRBV25-1	TGTGCCAGCAGCTCGACAGGGGATCCCTCCTACGAGCAGTACTTC	CASSSTGDPSYEQYF
TRBD2	TRBJ2-7	TRBV6-5	TGTGCCAGCAGTGGACTAGCGGGGGCTCGCTACGAGCAGTACTTC	CASSGLAGARYEQYF
NA	TRBJ1-1	TRBV6-1	TGTGCCAGCAGTCAGGATAAGATCGCTGAAGCTTTCTTT	CASSQDKIAEAFF